Listed below are T cell receptor beta chains from one sample, sequenced in a study of cytomegalovirus exposure and HLA in healthy donors. Profiled with immunoSEQ multiplex PCR; TCRdb holds only in-frame clones, not every one. The table shows roughly 76,000 clones, with 65% to 80% occurring only once. Sequenced: PBMCs. The receptors originated from a man in his thirties or forties in good health and CMV-seronegative. CDR3s include the opening cysteine and the closing phenylalanine or tryptophan. A D gene is named only where the DNA matches it firmly. Clone sizes are given selectively: once, few, many, or a class where the clone is expanded.

abundance: few
v_gene: TRBV19
d_gene: TRBD1
j_gene: TRBJ1-4
CDR3nt: TGTGCCAGTAGTACGACAGGGGTCGGGGAAAAACTGTTTTTT
CDR3aa: CASSTTGVGEKLFF

abundance: few
v_gene: TRBV27
d_gene: NA
j_gene: TRBJ2-7
CDR3nt: TGTGCCAGCAGTATGTCCAACTATCTCTCCTACGAGCAGTACTTC
CDR3aa: CASSMSNYLSYEQYF

abundance: NA
v_gene: TRBV7-9
d_gene: NA
j_gene: TRBJ1-1
CDR3nt: TGTGCCAGCAGCTTAGGGACGGAACAGGGAGCTTTCTTT
CDR3aa: CASSLGTEQGAFF

abundance: NA
v_gene: TRBV20-1
d_gene: NA
j_gene: TRBJ1-1
CDR3nt: TGCGATGTAACGGGGGGAACTGAAGCTTTCTTT
CDR3aa: CDVTGGTEAFF

abundance: NA
v_gene: TRBV4-2
d_gene: NA
j_gene: TRBJ2-3
CDR3nt: TGTGCCAGCAGCCAAGATTATACCACGGCTAGTCGGACAGATACGCAGTATTTT
CDR3aa: CASSQDYTTASRTDTQYF

abundance: NA
v_gene: TRBV6-6
d_gene: TRBD2
j_gene: TRBJ2-5
CDR3nt: TGTGCCAGCAGTTACCCGGGGCCGGGGGGGCGGGAGACCCAGTACTTC
CDR3aa: CASSYPGPGGRETQYF

abundance: NA
v_gene: TRBV27
d_gene: NA
j_gene: TRBJ2-5
CDR3nt: TGTGCCAGCAGTTTATCCATAACAGGGAAGGAGACCCAGTACTTC
CDR3aa: CASSLSITGKETQYF

abundance: NA
v_gene: TRBV5-4
d_gene: NA
j_gene: TRBJ1-2
CDR3nt: TGTGCCAGCAGCTTGGACGGGGGGAATAGAGGCTACACCTTC
CDR3aa: CASSLDGGNRGYTF

abundance: NA
v_gene: TRBV12-5
d_gene: TRBD2
j_gene: TRBJ2-5
CDR3nt: TGTGCTAGTGGTTGGTCGTTGAGAGCGGGGATACAAGAGACCCAGTACTTC
CDR3aa: CASGWSLRAGIQETQYF

abundance: NA
v_gene: TRBV6-1
d_gene: TRBD1
j_gene: TRBJ1-1
CDR3nt: TGTGCCAGCAGTTCGACAGGGGATCTCACTGAAGCTTTCTTT
CDR3aa: CASSSTGDLTEAFF

abundance: NA
v_gene: TRBV27
d_gene: NA
j_gene: TRBJ2-7
CDR3nt: TGTGCCAGCAGTTTACAAAATCAATACGAGCAGTACTTC
CDR3aa: CASSLQNQYEQYF

abundance: few
v_gene: TRBV30
d_gene: TRBD1
j_gene: TRBJ2-2
CDR3nt: TGTGCCTGCCTACCCCGGGACAGGGTGACCGGGGAGCTGTTTTTT
CDR3aa: CACLPRDRVTGELFF

abundance: NA
v_gene: TRBV9
d_gene: TRBD2
j_gene: TRBJ2-3
CDR3nt: TGTGCCAGCAGCGGAGCGGGCGGGGGGCAGGGAGATACGCAGTATTTT
CDR3aa: CASSGAGGGQGDTQYF

abundance: NA
v_gene: TRBV4-2
d_gene: NA
j_gene: TRBJ2-7
CDR3nt: TGTGCCAGCAGCCAGGGCCCCAACGAGCAGTACTTC
CDR3aa: CASSQGPNEQYF

abundance: few
v_gene: TRBV28
d_gene: NA
j_gene: TRBJ2-5
CDR3nt: TGTGCAAGTACCAGGGTTCAGGAGACCCAGTACTTC
CDR3aa: CASTRVQETQYF

abundance: NA
v_gene: TRBV5-5
d_gene: TRBD2
j_gene: TRBJ2-5
CDR3nt: TGTGCCAGCAGCTTTACGGCTAGCGGGGGGCTGTCGGGAGAGACCCAGTACTTC
CDR3aa: CASSFTASGGLSGETQYF

abundance: NA
v_gene: TRBV7-2
d_gene: TRBD1
j_gene: TRBJ1-2
CDR3nt: TGTGCCAGCAGCGTCACAGGGGGAGAGGCCTATGGCTACACCTTC
CDR3aa: CASSVTGGEAYGYTF

abundance: NA
v_gene: TRBV5-1
d_gene: NA
j_gene: TRBJ2-1
CDR3nt: TGCGCCAGCAGCTTGCTTGGGAGCTCCTACAATGAGCAGTTCTTC
CDR3aa: CASSLLGSSYNEQFF

abundance: NA
v_gene: TRBV7-9
d_gene: NA
j_gene: TRBJ2-1
CDR3nt: TGTGCCAGCAGCTTAGATCCGGACAATGAGCAGTTCTTC
CDR3aa: CASSLDPDNEQFF

abundance: NA
v_gene: TRBV5-5
d_gene: NA
j_gene: TRBJ1-5
CDR3nt: TGTGCCAGCAGCTTGTCAGGAGAGGGCCAGCCCCAGCATTTT
CDR3aa: CASSLSGEGQPQHF

abundance: NA
v_gene: TRBV30
d_gene: NA
j_gene: TRBJ1-1
CDR3nt: TGTGCCTCTCTCTCCGGGACATTGAACACTGAAGCTTTCTTT
CDR3aa: CASLSGTLNTEAFF

abundance: NA
v_gene: TRBV28
d_gene: TRBD2
j_gene: TRBJ2-3
CDR3nt: TGTGCCAGCAGTTTATCGGCTAGCGGTATCACAGATACGCAGTATTTT
CDR3aa: CASSLSASGITDTQYF

abundance: NA
v_gene: TRBV9
d_gene: NA
j_gene: TRBJ2-7
CDR3nt: TGTGCCAGCAGCGTATCTTTAAGCGCCTACGAGCAGTACTTC
CDR3aa: CASSVSLSAYEQYF

abundance: NA
v_gene: TRBV12-5
d_gene: TRBD2
j_gene: TRBJ2-3
CDR3nt: TGTGCTAGTGGTTTGCCAACGGGAGGAACGCAGTATTTT
CDR3aa: CASGLPTGGTQYF

abundance: NA
v_gene: TRBV5-6
d_gene: NA
j_gene: TRBJ1-1
CDR3nt: TGTGCCAGCAATGGAGCGGGGATCGACACTGAAGCTTTCTTT
CDR3aa: CASNGAGIDTEAFF

abundance: NA
v_gene: TRBV6-5
d_gene: NA
j_gene: TRBJ1-5
CDR3nt: TGTGCCAGCAGTTACTCAGAGAATCAGCCCCAGCATTTT
CDR3aa: CASSYSENQPQHF

abundance: NA
v_gene: TRBV11-1
d_gene: NA
j_gene: TRBJ2-1
CDR3nt: TGTGCCAGCAGCTTCAGGGGCTCCTACAATGAGCAGTTCTTC
CDR3aa: CASSFRGSYNEQFF

abundance: few
v_gene: TRBV5-1
d_gene: TRBD2
j_gene: TRBJ2-3
CDR3nt: TGCGCCAGCAGGCGATCAGGGTTGGAGAGACTAGCGGGAGGGGCAGATACGCAGTATTTT
CDR3aa: CASRRSGLERLAGGADTQYF

abundance: NA
v_gene: TRBV4-1
d_gene: TRBD2
j_gene: TRBJ2-3
CDR3nt: TGCGCCAGCAGCCAATTGGGACTAGCCACAGATACGCAGTATTTT
CDR3aa: CASSQLGLATDTQYF

abundance: NA
v_gene: TRBV7-9
d_gene: TRBD2
j_gene: TRBJ2-3
CDR3nt: TGTGCCAGCAGCTTAACGGGGGGGCAGGTAGATACGCAGTATTTT
CDR3aa: CASSLTGGQVDTQYF

abundance: NA
v_gene: TRBV4-2
d_gene: TRBD1
j_gene: TRBJ1-2
CDR3nt: TGTGCCGCCGGACAGGGAGTTAACTATGGCTACACCTTC
CDR3aa: CAAGQGVNYGYTF

abundance: once
v_gene: TRBV7-9
d_gene: TRBD1
j_gene: TRBJ1-2
CDR3nt: TGTGCCAGCAACGAGATGGGGCAGGGGGAAGGCTACACCTTC
CDR3aa: CASNEMGQGEGYTF